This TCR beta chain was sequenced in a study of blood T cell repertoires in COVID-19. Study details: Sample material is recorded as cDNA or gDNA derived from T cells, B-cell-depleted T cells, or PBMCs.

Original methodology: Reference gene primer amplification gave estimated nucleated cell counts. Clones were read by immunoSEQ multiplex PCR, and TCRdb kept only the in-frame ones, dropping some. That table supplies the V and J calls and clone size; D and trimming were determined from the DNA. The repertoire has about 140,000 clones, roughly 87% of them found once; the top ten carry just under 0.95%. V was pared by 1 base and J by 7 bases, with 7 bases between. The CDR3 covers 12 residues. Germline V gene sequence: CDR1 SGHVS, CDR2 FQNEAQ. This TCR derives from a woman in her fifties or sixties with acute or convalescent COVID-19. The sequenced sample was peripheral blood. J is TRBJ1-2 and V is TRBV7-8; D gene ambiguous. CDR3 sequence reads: CASSLELGGYTF. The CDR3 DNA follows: TGTGCCAGCAGCTTAGAACTTGGTGGCTACACCTTC.